The 15 T cell receptor beta chains given below trace back to one sample, sequenced in a study of blood T cell dynamics during melanoma immunotherapy. TCRdb's copy holds only in-frame clones and misses some; the assay was immunoSEQ multiplex PCR. The sample yields 13,000 or so clones, about 90% seen once. The time point here: pre-treatment baseline. Sequenced here: effector memory CD8+ T cells from blood, sampled from a patient treated with checkpoint blockade. These receptors all stem from a human donor with melanoma.

The V and J genes are TRBV19 and TRBJ1-1; D unresolved. This CDR3 has 12 residues. Trimming took 7 bases from V and 8 from J, leaving 14 bases between them. Looked up from germline, CDR1 is LNHDA and CDR2 is SQIVND (reference sequence). CDR3 protein: CASTMDRMEAFF. DNA of the CDR3: TGTGCCAGTACCATGGACCGCATGGAAGCTTTCTTT.

V is TRBV7-6 and J is TRBJ1-4; D gene ambiguous. The V and J ends lost 0 bases and 0 bases respectively, with 2 bases between them. CDR3 size: 14 residues. The germline V gene has CDR1 SGHVS and CDR2 FNYEAQ. CDR3 region: CASSLASTNEKLFF. The CDR3 DNA follows: TGTGCCAGCAGCTTAGCCTCAACTAATGAAAAACTGTTTTTT. Based on the CDR3 plus reference TRBV7-6 and TRBJ1-4, the full variable domain is GAGVSQSPRYKVTKRGQDVALRCDPISGHVSLYWYRQALGQGPEFLTYFNYEAQQDKSGLPNDRFSAERPEGSISTLTIQRTEQRDSAMYRCASSLASTNEKLFFGSGTQLSVL.

The chain recombines TRBV27 with TRBJ2-3; 10 bases fit TRBD2. The CDR3 extends over 15 amino acids. V shed 3 bases, J shed 4 bases, and the junction held 4 bases outside the gene matches. Germline V lookup: CDR1 MNHEY, CDR2 SMNVEV (reference sequence). The CDR3 region is CASSLSGRAADTQYF. The CDR3 DNA reads as TGTGCCAGCAGTTTGAGCGGGAGGGCCGCAGATACGCAGTATTTT.

The chain couples TRBV7-8 to TRBJ1-5, with D tentatively TRBD1 (5 bases). V was shortened by 2 bases and J by 1 base, with 15 bases between the two germline ends. The CDR3 totals 17 residues. Looked up from germline, CDR1 is SGHVS and CDR2 is FQNEAQ. The CDR3 DNA reads as TGTGCCAGCAGCTTATTCAGTCGGGACGACAGCAATCAGCCCCAGCATTTT. It encodes CASSLFSRDDSNQPQHF.

The V call is TRBV7-2, the J call TRBJ2-7; D is possibly TRBD1 (6 bases). V lost 5 bases, J lost 7 bases, and 18 bases lay in between. The CDR3 loop spans 14 amino acids. Germline V gene sequence: CDR1 SGHTA, CDR2 FQGNSA. The CDR3 is CASSNGVGAGEQYF. The DNA for the CDR3 is TGTGCCAGCAGCAACGGAGTGGGGGCCGGAGAGCAGTACTTC.

The rearrangement joins TRBV14 to TRBJ1-6; a weak D match, TRBD1 (5 bases). With 5 bases removed from V and 15 bases from J, the gap between germline ends came to 17 bases. Germline CDR1 is SGHDN and CDR2 is FVKESK. There are 13 residues in the CDR3. The CDR3 is CASSSTPGGLLHF. The DNA for the CDR3 is TGTGCCAGCAGCTCAACTCCGGGGGGACTCCTCCACTTT.

This clone occurred once. The chain employs TRBV7-9 and TRBJ1-2; D is unclear. There are 13 residues in the CDR3. Germline lookup yields CDR1 SEHNR and CDR2 FQNEAQ (reference sequence). Between the trimmed V and J ends, which lost 0 bases and 8 bases, there was a span of 10 bases. CDR3 nucleotide sequence: TGTGCCAGCAGCTTAGCCGGCCCCTCGGGCTACACCTTC. It is translated as CASSLAGPSGYTF. Looking up the rest from reference TRBV7-9 and TRBJ1-2 gives the full variable domain: DTGVSQNPRHKITKRGQNVTFRCDPISEHNRLYWYRQTLGQGPEFLTYFQNEAQLEKSRLLSDRFSAERPKGSFSTLEIQRTEQGDSAMYLCASSLAGPSGYTFGSGTRLTVV.

V usage is TRBV19 and J usage is TRBJ2-7; weak D call: TRBD1 (8 bases). CDR1 LNHDA and CDR2 SQIVND come from the germline V gene (reference sequence). This CDR3 spans 15 amino acids. V was pared by 6 bases and J by 1 base, with 16 bases between. CDR3 region: CASSRGRELSYEQYF. CDR3 DNA sequence: TGTGCCAGTAGCAGGGGGCGGGAGTTGTCCTACGAGCAGTACTTC.

The chain couples TRBV2 to TRBJ2-7; no clear D gene. V lost 2 bases and J 3 bases, leaving 11 bases between the germline ends. The CDR3 spans 14 residues. Germline-derived CDR1 and CDR2 are SNHLY and FYNNEI. This CDR3 is CASSELPEHYEQYF. Here the CDR3 DNA reads TGTGCCAGCAGTGAACTTCCGGAGCACTACGAGCAGTACTTC.

The J gene is TRBJ1-2, the V gene TRBV2, with D uncertain. V was clipped by 3 bases and J by 8 bases, with 4 bases between them. Looked up from germline, CDR1 is SNHLY and CDR2 is FYNNEI. The CDR3 has 10 amino acids. The CDR3 DNA follows: TGTGCCAGCAGTGATGGGGGCTACACCTTC. This sequence encodes CASSDGGYTF. The whole variable domain, filled in from reference TRBV2 and TRBJ1-2, reads EPEVTQTPSHQVTQMGQEVILRCVPISNHLYFYWYRQILGQKVEFLVSFYNNEISEKSEIFDDQFSVERPDGSNFTLKIRSTKLEDSAMYFCASSDGGYTFGSGTRLTVV.

The chain couples TRBV29-1 to TRBJ1-1; D is undetermined. This CDR3 region has 12 residues. The V and J ends lost 0 bases and 8 bases respectively, with 10 bases between them. From germline, CDR1 is SQVTM and CDR2 ANQGSEA. This CDR3 is CSVEDGRVEAFF. In nucleotides, the CDR3 is TGCAGCGTTGAAGATGGGAGGGTCGAAGCTTTCTTT.

A word on this clone: Other DNA sequences in this specimen translate into the identical CDR3. The chain employs TRBV4-1 and TRBJ2-7; D might be TRBD2 (7 bases). This CDR3 region has 16 residues. Germline V gene data show CDR1 as MGHRA and CDR2 as YSYEKL. V was clipped by 4 bases and J by 0 bases, with 16 bases between them. CDR3 residues: CASSLRGGESSYEQYF. The CDR3 bases are TGCGCCAGCAGCCTACGAGGGGGGGAGAGCTCCTACGAGCAGTACTTC.

The chain employs TRBV4-3 and TRBJ1-1; no clear D. This CDR3 has 15 residues. CDR1 is LGHNA, CDR2 YSLEER, per germline. Trimming cost V 4 bases and J 1 base, with 13 bases left between them. The DNA of the CDR3 is TGCGCCAGCAGCCCTGGGGTGAGGCAGAACACTGAAGCTTTCTTT. Encoded protein: CASSPGVRQNTEAFF.

V usage is TRBV5-1 and J usage is TRBJ2-2; 7 bases are shared with TRBD2. Per germline, CDR1 SGHRS and CDR2 YFSETQ. V dropped 5 bases and J dropped 0; count of bases not matched to a gene: 4. The CDR3 is 15 amino acids. CDR3: CASRGDYPNTGELFF. CDR3 nucleotides: TGCGCCAGCAGGGGGGACTACCCGAACACCGGGGAGCTGTTTTTT.

V and J are TRBV9 and TRBJ1-2; 10 bases line up with TRBD1. The junction had 4 bases not matched to a gene; V was cut back by 5 bases and J by 6 bases. Germline CDR1 reads SGDLS; CDR2 reads YYNGEE. This CDR3 comprises 13 residues. CDR3 loop: CASSGTGADGYTF. The CDR3 DNA follows: TGTGCCAGCAGTGGGACAGGGGCAGATGGCTACACCTTC.